One sample yielded the 27 T cell receptor beta chains listed below, sequenced in a study of blood T cell repertoires in COVID-19. Clones were read by immunoSEQ multiplex PCR, and TCRdb kept only the in-frame ones, dropping some. The profile shows more than 200,000 clones, 80% to 90% of them singletons. Input material: peripheral blood. These receptors were collected from an elderly man with acute or convalescent COVID-19.

The CDR3 coding sequence is TGCAGCGTTCAGCGGGGGGTCCGAAGCACAGATACGCAGTATTTT. Protein product: CSVQRGVRSTDTQYF. The rearrangement uses TRBV29-1 and TRBJ2-3; 9 positions match TRBD2. This CDR3 contains 15 residues. CDR1 and CDR2 from the germline V gene are SQVTM and ANQGSEA. V trimming: 5 bases; J trimming: 0 bases; junction bases outside the gene matches: 6.

This sequence joins TRBV7-9 and TRBJ1-2; a weak D match, TRBD1 (5 bases). Deletions cut 0 bases from V and 2 bases from J, with 7 bases between. The CDR3 spans 14 residues. CDR1 and CDR2 (germline): SEHNR, FQNEAQ (reference sequence). In DNA, the CDR3 is TGTGCCAGCAGCTTAGCGGGGCGCAACTATGGCTACACCTTC. Encoded protein: CASSLAGRNYGYTF.

This rearrangement joins TRBV6-2 or TRBV6-3 to TRBJ1-4; TRBD1 aligns across 8 bases. This CDR3 is 16 amino acids long. V was pared by 5 bases and J by 5 bases, with 10 bases of the junction left unmatched. Germline V CDR1 and CDR2: MNHEY, SVGEGT. The CDR3 reads CASSHTLDRENEKLFF. The CDR3 region has the DNA TGTGCCAGCAGTCACACCCTGGACAGGGAGAATGAAAAACTGTTTTTT.

CDR3 DNA sequence: TGTGCCAGCAGACCTACCAGGGTGGGTACCGGGGAGCTGTTTTTT. Amino acid sequence: CASRPTRVGTGELFF. The V and J genes are TRBV7-9 and TRBJ2-2; D possibly corresponds to TRBD1 (5 bases). The CDR3 covers 15 residues. V was pared by 6 bases and J by 5 bases, with 16 bases between. The germline CDR1 and CDR2 sequences are SEHNR and FQNEAQ (reference sequence).

V gene TRBV27 combines with J gene TRBJ1-1, with D tentatively TRBD1 (5 bases). Germline CDR1 reads MNHEY; CDR2 reads SMNVEV (reference sequence). V lost 6 bases to trimming and J lost 1 base, with 15 bases between them. This CDR3 contains 15 residues. This CDR3 reads CASRGGVVRNTEAFF. In DNA, the CDR3 is TGTGCCAGCAGGGGGGGGGTAGTGCGGAACACTGAAGCTTTCTTT.

The chain joins TRBV3-1 (or the pseudogene TRBV3-2) to TRBJ2-1; tentative D call: TRBD1 (6 bases). In germline, CDR1 is LGHDT, CDR2 YNNKEL (reference sequence). V was trimmed by 4 bases and J by 7 bases, leaving 8 bases between them. The CDR3 contains 12 residues. CDR3 sequence: CASSLTGNEQFF. DNA of the CDR3: TGTGCCAGCAGCCTCACAGGGAATGAGCAGTTCTTC.

V usage is TRBV20-1 and J usage is TRBJ2-1; TRBD2 might be the D (5 bases). The CDR3 covers 15 residues. Germline V gene data show CDR1 as DFQATT and CDR2 as SNEGSKA (reference sequence). Deletions cut 3 bases from V and 6 bases from J, with 18 bases between. The CDR3 nucleotides are TGCAGTGCTAGTCCCGGTACGGGAATCTTCAATGAGCAGTTCTTC. Its protein is CSASPGTGIFNEQFF.

The rearrangement links TRBV6-1 to TRBJ2-7, with 7 positions matching TRBD1. J was trimmed by 3 bases and V by 3 bases; bases with no gene match: 5. CDR3 length: 14 amino acids. CDR1 and CDR2 from the germline V gene are MNHNS and SASEGT. DNA for the CDR3: TGTGCCAGCAGTGATTCGGGACAGCTCTACGAGCAGTACTTC. This translates into CASSDSGQLYEQYF.

This chain uses TRBV24-1 with TRBJ2-1; the match to TRBD2 covers 10 bases. The germline gives CDR1 KGHDR, CDR2 SFDVKD. V was clipped by 2 bases and J by 3 bases; unmatched bases: 3. This CDR3 is built from 16 residues. CDR3 sequence (DNA): TGTGCCACCAGTGATTCTAGCGGGAGCTTCTACAATGAGCAGTTCTTC. It codes for CATSDSSGSFYNEQFF.

The J gene is TRBJ1-1, the V gene TRBV11-1; D not resolved. Germline CDR1 reads SGHAT; CDR2 reads FQDESV (reference sequence). V was cut by 0 bases and J by 2 bases, with 4 bases left in between. The CDR3 loop spans 13 amino acids. In nucleotides, the CDR3 is TGTGCCAGCAGCTTAGCCGGTAACACTGAAGCTTTCTTT. Protein: CASSLAGNTEAFF.

The chain joins TRBV7-3 to TRBJ2-3; the match to TRBD2 covers 14 bases. This CDR3 contains 16 residues. Germline V gives CDR1 SGHTA, CDR2 FQGTGA. J lost 6 bases, V lost 5 bases, and 7 bases had no gene match. CDR3 sequence (DNA): TGTGCCAGCAGCCCGACTAGCGGGGGGGCCCTTGATACGCAGTATTTT. Encoded protein: CASSPTSGGALDTQYF.

The CDR3 is CATSGGDLGYNEQFF. CDR3 bases: TGTGCCACCAGTGGGGGGGATTTAGGCTACAATGAGCAGTTCTTC. The V and J genes are TRBV24-1 and TRBJ2-1, with D tentatively TRBD2 (6 bases). Germline lookup yields CDR1 KGHDR and CDR2 SFDVKD. Deletions cut 5 bases from V and 3 bases from J, with 13 bases between. The CDR3 runs 15 residues.

Here the CDR3 reads CASSQDQGINQPQHF. The DNA for the CDR3 is TGCGCCAGCAGCCAAGATCAGGGGATCAATCAGCCCCAGCATTTT. The V call is TRBV4-1, the J call TRBJ1-5, with a possible D match to TRBD1 (6 bases). The V gene lost 0 bases and the J gene lost 3 bases, with 9 bases spanning the gap. The germline V gene has CDR1 MGHRA and CDR2 YSYEKL. This CDR3 comprises 15 residues.

The chain combines TRBV6-2 or TRBV6-3 with TRBJ2-3; a weak D match, TRBD2 (6 bases). The CDR3 has 17 amino acids. The germline CDR1 and CDR2 sequences are MNHEY and SVGEGT. Trimming took 4 bases from V and 1 from J, leaving 18 bases between them. The CDR3, as DNA: TGTGCCAGCAGTTCCCCATCGCGGGATAAGGGCACAGATACGCAGTATTTT. Protein: CASSSPSRDKGTDTQYF.

This clone was seen more than once but under ten times. The V and J genes are TRBV9 and TRBJ2-7, with TRBD1 identical over 7 bases. Germline-derived CDR1 and CDR2 are SGDLS and YYNGEE. The junction had 6 bases not matched to a gene; V was cut back by 0 bases and J by 6 bases. The CDR3 loop spans 14 amino acids. CDR3 sequence reads: CASSVEQGSREQYF. CDR3 nucleotides: TGTGCCAGCAGCGTAGAACAGGGGAGTCGCGAGCAGTACTTC. Full variable domain (missing parts from reference TRBV9 and TRBJ2-7): DSGVTQTPKHLITATGQRVTLRCSPRSGDLSVYWYQQSLDQGLQFLIQYYNGEERAKGNILERFSAQQFPDLHSELNLSSLELGDSALYFCASSVEQGSREQYFGPGTRLTVT.

The chain is built from TRBV19 and TRBJ2-1; 12 bases agree with TRBD1. The CDR3 has 16 residues. Germline CDR1 reads LNHDA; CDR2 reads SQIVND (reference sequence). The V gene end was trimmed by 7 bases and the J gene end by 10 bases; junction bases not matched to a gene: 14. The CDR3: CASIPRGQGASGEQFF. CDR3 nucleotide sequence: TGTGCCAGTATTCCCCGGGGACAGGGGGCATCTGGAGAGCAGTTCTTC. The complete variable domain, with remaining parts taken from reference TRBV19 and TRBJ2-1, reads DGGITQSPKYLFRKEGQNVTLSCEQNLNHDAMYWYRQDPGQGLRLIYYSQIVNDFQKGDIAEGYSVSREKKESFPLTVTSAQKNPTAFYLCASIPRGQGASGEQFFGPGTRLTVL.

J is TRBJ2-3 and V is TRBV19, with 7 positions matching TRBD2. Trimming at V came to 5 bases and at J to 7 bases, leaving 3 bases not matched to a gene. Germline assignment: CDR1 LNHDA and CDR2 SQIVND (reference sequence). This CDR3 comprises 12 residues. Here the CDR3 DNA reads TGTGCCAGTAGTTCTAGCGGAAATACGCAGTATTTT. This translates into CASSSSGNTQYF.

This clone was found once. The gene calls are TRBV19 and TRBJ1-3; tentative D call: TRBD1 (6 bases). This CDR3 has 17 residues. The V and J ends lost 2 bases and 4 bases respectively, with 18 bases between them. CDR1 and CDR2 from the germline V gene are LNHDA and SQIVND (reference sequence). CDR3 in amino acids: CASSIRTTGIAGNTIYF. CDR3 DNA: TGTGCCAGTAGTATAAGGACAACAGGGATAGCCGGAAACACCATATATTTT.

The chain combines TRBV7-2 with TRBJ1-3; D is unclear. CDR3 size: 14 residues. The V end lost 5 bases, the J end lost 1 base, and 9 bases lay between the germline ends. Germline V gives CDR1 SGHTA, CDR2 FQGNSA. The CDR3, as DNA: TGTGCCAGCAGCCGCGGGTCTTCTGGAAACACCATATATTTT. Translation gives CASSRGSSGNTIYF.

The chain recombines TRBV28 with TRBJ2-1; D ambiguous. Trimming took 1 base from V and 5 from J, leaving 3 bases between them. The germline CDR1 and CDR2 sequences are MDHEN and SYDVKM. The CDR3 totals 12 residues. The CDR3: CASSLSDNEQFF. The DNA of the CDR3 is TGTGCCAGCAGTTTATCGGACAATGAGCAGTTCTTC.

The chain carries TRBV5-1 and TRBJ1-2, with D tentatively TRBD1 (6 bases). Germline V gene data show CDR1 as SGHRS and CDR2 as YFSETQ. The CDR3 totals 14 residues. Deletions cut 6 bases from V and 0 bases from J, with 12 bases between. CDR3 sequence reads: CASTQGITNYGYTF. CDR3 in DNA: TGCGCCAGCACCCAGGGGATTACTAACTATGGCTACACCTTC. Filled out from reference TRBV5-1 and TRBJ1-2, the complete variable domain reads KAGVTQTPRYLIKTRGQQVTLSCSPISGHRSVSWYQQTPGQGLQFLFEYFSETQRNKGNFPGRFSGRQFSNSRSEMNVSTLELGDSALYLCASTQGITNYGYTFGSGTRLTVV.

This clone was detected only once. The V and J genes are TRBV15 and TRBJ2-5; 11 bases line up with TRBD2. CDR3 size: 17 residues. CDR1 is LNHNV, CDR2 YYDKDF, per germline (reference sequence). Trimming removed 8 bases from V and 2 bases from J; junction bases left unmatched: 13. As DNA, the CDR3 is TGTGCCACCTCCAAAGGATCTCTAGCGGGAGGACAAGAGACCCAGTACTTC. This gives the protein CATSKGSLAGGQETQYF. The full variable domain, rest sourced from reference TRBV15 and TRBJ2-5, is DAMVIQNPRYQVTQFGKPVTLSCSQTLNHNVMYWYQQKSSQAPKLLFHYYDKDFNNEADTPDNFQSRRPNTSFCFLDIRSPGLGDTAMYLCATSKGSLAGGQETQYFGPGTRLLVL.

This clone has only one observation. The chain combines TRBV7-2 with TRBJ2-1, with D maybe TRBD1 (6 bases). V lost 0 bases to trimming and J lost 12 bases, with 15 bases between them. CDR3 length: 14 amino acids. From germline, CDR1 is SGHTA and CDR2 FQGNSA. The CDR3 region is CASSLASRGRGQFF. The CDR3, as DNA: TGTGCCAGCAGCTTAGCGTCCAGGGGTCGGGGGCAGTTCTTC.

V usage is TRBV11-3 and J usage is TRBJ1-2; D unclear. V lost 10 bases and J 8 bases, leaving 8 bases between the germline ends. Germline CDR1 reads SGHNT; CDR2 reads YENEEA. This CDR3 region has 9 residues. CDR3 bases: TGTGCCATCTTGAGGGGCTACACCTTC. Residues: CAILRGYTF.

In its sample, this clone was seen once. The chain employs TRBV5-1 and TRBJ1-5; TRBD1 is a possible D gene (5 bases). Germline-derived CDR1 and CDR2 are SGHRS and YFSETQ. This CDR3 is built from 18 residues. The ends were cut back, 1 base at V and 1 base at J, with 18 bases in the middle. In nucleotides, the CDR3 is TGCGCCAGCAGCTTGTATCCGGCGGTACGGGGGAGCAATCAGCCCCAGCATTTT. Its protein product is CASSLYPAVRGSNQPQHF. The whole variable domain, remainder taken from reference TRBV5-1 and TRBJ1-5, is KAGVTQTPRYLIKTRGQQVTLSCSPISGHRSVSWYQQTPGQGLQFLFEYFSETQRNKGNFPGRFSGRQFSNSRSEMNVSTLELGDSALYLCASSLYPAVRGSNQPQHFGDGTRLSIL.

In its sample, this clone was seen once. This chain connects TRBV11-3 to TRBJ2-3; possible D gene TRBD1, 5 bases. This CDR3 comprises 14 residues. From germline, CDR1 is SGHNT and CDR2 YENEEA. Trimming took 1 base from V and 1 from J, leaving 6 bases between them. The CDR3 loop reads CASSLGRGTDTQYF. In DNA, the CDR3 is TGTGCCAGCAGCTTAGGCAGGGGCACAGATACGCAGTATTTT.

This chain uses TRBV19 with TRBJ1-2; tentatively, D is TRBD1 (6 bases). Trimming took 5 bases from V and 4 from J, leaving 17 bases between them. Per germline, CDR1 LNHDA and CDR2 SQIVND (reference sequence). This CDR3 spans 15 amino acids. CDR3 in amino acids: CASSVNRVYPYGYTF. The CDR3 nucleotides are TGTGCCAGTAGTGTTAACAGGGTCTATCCCTATGGCTACACCTTC.